The clone carrying this TCR beta chain was observed a handful of times. This entry is derived from a study of blood T cell repertoires in COVID-19. About the research overall: Both acute and convalescent COVID-19 samples were obtained from the United States, Italy and Spain. Sample material is recorded as cDNA or gDNA derived from T cells, B-cell-depleted T cells, or PBMCs.

Losses at the gene ends were 5 bases for V and 7 bases for J; bases not matched to a gene: 6. The CDR3 sequence is 15 residues long. Germline CDR1 and CDR2: SNHLY and FYNNEI. In the original workflow: Estimated nucleated cell counts came from reference gene primer amplification. Sequencing used immunoSEQ multiplex PCR; TCRdb keeps in-frame clones, though not all of them. V and J calls and clone size are copied from that table; D and trimming were computed from the DNA. The sample has 260,000 or so clones; around 82% are singletons. The chain uses TRBV2 and TRBJ2-1; 12 nucleotides agree with TRBD2. Sequenced input: peripheral blood. The clonotype comes from a human donor in a cohort sampled during active COVID-19. CDR3 sequence (DNA): TGTGCCAGCAGTTCCGGGACTAGCGGGCAAAATGAGCAGTTCTTC. It yields the protein CASSSGTSGQNEQFF.